This TCR beta chain was found in a study of glioma-infiltrating T cells. TCR alpha and beta CDR3 regions were amplified from RNA using iRepertoire nested multiplex PCR. A single record per CDR3 protein comes from TCRdb applying MiXCR to the multiplex PCR reads. The profile shows 150,000 to 200,000 distinct CDR3 sequences, about 47% of them singletons. Germline CDR1 ENHRY, CDR2 SYGVKD. Trimming removed 5 bases from V and 8 bases from J; junction bases left unmatched: 5. This CDR3 contains 14 residues. The sequenced sample was glioma tissue, nonneoplastic brain tissue, or PBMCs (not recorded which). The genes are TRBV10-3 and TRBJ1-4; 10 bases map to TRBD1. The origin of this receptor is a human donor with low-grade glioma or glioblastoma, undergoing nonglioma brain surgery, or in good health (not recorded which). The CDR3 loop reads CAISRDRGQEKLFF. The CDR3 DNA reads TGTGCCATCAGTCGGGACAGGGGACAAGAAAAACTGTTTTTT.